This is a list of T cell receptor beta chains from one sample in a study of beta chain features in type 1 diabetes. Some clones are missing from TCRdb's copy, which holds only in-frame ones; the method was immunoSEQ multiplex PCR. The data contain hundreds of thousands of clones, about an eighth of them singletons. Sequencing input: naive CD4+ T cells from blood. All receptors derive from a man between 18 and 35 years old with type 1 diabetes. The conserved cysteine and the conserved F or W are not part of the CDR3 here. Each record gives: clone size, J gene, V gene, CDR3 protein. Some rows have no size entry. The others give once, few or many, or a class for an expanded clone.

>NA|TRBJ1-1|TRBV10-3
AISEWGPQSAEAF
>few|TRBJ2-5|TRBV29-1
SVEDQPGETQY
>few|TRBJ2-5|TRBV6-1
ASSPRPSQETQY
>NA|TRBJ2-5|TRBV2
ASSQEETQY
>NA|TRBJ2-5|TRBV4-3
ASSQDRQETQY
>NA|TRBJ1-3|TRBV4-3
ASSQEPTRGTGNTIY
>few|TRBJ2-7|TRBV7-2
ASSFFTSYEQY
>few|TRBJ1-5|TRBV4-1
ASSQAPRDGNQPQH
>few|TRBJ1-3|TRBV4-1
ASTPQGVVSGNTIY
>NA|TRBJ2-1|TRBV9
ASSGGTGGSGRVYEQF
>NA|TRBJ2-7|TRBV6-6
ASSPPHPAGREQY
>NA|TRBJ2-6|TRBV18
ASSPQGSEANVLT
>few|TRBJ1-1|TRBV25-1
ASRDSTEAF
>NA|TRBJ1-1|TRBV29-1
SVGRDTEAF
>few|TRBJ2-7|TRBV6-5
ASSAGHRSSYEQY
>few|TRBJ2-5|TRBV5-4
ASSLELGGFPHETQY
>NA|TRBJ2-1|TRBV6-5
ASSYTLAPGNEQF
>NA|TRBJ2-7|TRBV28
ASSLSLSGGPISIEQY
>few|TRBJ1-2|TRBV30
AWSTTPRGYT
>NA|TRBJ1-2|TRBV4-2
ASSRERTGTYYGYT
>NA|TRBJ1-2|TRBV7-9
ASSSLIGTGFYYGYT
>NA|TRBJ2-7|TRBV7-9
ATQTSGGAAMDEQY
>few|TRBJ2-3|TRBV6-5
ASSYWGKSTDTQY
>few|TRBJ1-6|TRBV27
ASSLGVYSPLH
>NA|TRBJ2-7|TRBV4-2
ASSPGLAATYEQY
>NA|TRBJ1-3|TRBV25-1
ASSEPGGAGNTIY
>NA|TRBJ1-1|TRBV2
ASNLGGGTRNTEAF
>NA|TRBJ2-1|TRBV6-5
ASKWREGGEQF
>few|TRBJ2-7|TRBV7-2
ASSLDFNYEQY
>few|TRBJ2-2|TRBV7-8
ASSLARETGELF
>NA|TRBJ1-3|TRBV30
AWSAGTNTIY
>NA|TRBJ1-2|TRBV6-1
ASSEFGYT
>NA|TRBJ2-3|TRBV11-2
ASSLAAGWDTQY
>NA|TRBJ2-5|TRBV29-1
SVSPSGGGQETQY
>few|TRBJ2-3|TRBV25-1
ASSEVATDTQY
>NA|TRBJ1-1|TRBV7-6
ASSRSTGRHPAAF
>NA|TRBJ1-2|TRBV28
ASNPGTRIYGYT
>NA|TRBJ2-1|TRBV4-2
ASRPQGSYNEQF
>few|TRBJ2-3|TRBV14
ASSPWSAGSTGDTQY
>NA|TRBJ1-6|TRBV25-1
ASRRDPSPLH
>few|TRBJ2-3|TRBV29-1
SAAGGSTFERPTDTQY
>NA|TRBJ2-7|TRBV28
ASSSNSYEQY
>NA|TRBJ1-2|TRBV28
ASSSGLAARGYT
>few|TRBJ1-3|TRBV7-3
ASSFDRDRVANTIY
>few|TRBJ2-1|TRBV9
ASSPGGDPYNEQF
>few|TRBJ2-3|TRBV6-5
ASSPDGGMGWVY
>few|TRBJ2-7|TRBV7-9
ASSGDRGRLGEQY
>few|TRBJ2-2|TRBV7-9
ASSSLAGGNTGELF
>NA|TRBJ2-1|TRBV5-1
ASSLRDSSYNEQF
>NA|TRBJ2-3|TRBV10-3
AIVQGDPSTDTQY
>few|TRBJ2-7|TRBV7-9
ASSSSRGLAIGEQY
>few|TRBJ2-5|TRBV29-1
SAGLAGVGETQY
>few|TRBJ2-2|TRBV7-2
ASRVGQATGELF
>few|TRBJ2-7|TRBV4-1
ASSLPRGEQY
>NA|TRBJ1-2|TRBV5-6
ASSFGQGFHGYT
>few|TRBJ1-1|TRBV14
ASSPRWGDTEAF
>NA|TRBJ2-1|TRBV7-2
ASSGVDYRGNEQF
>NA|TRBJ2-6|TRBV30
AWMDRPGANVLT
>few|TRBJ2-3|TRBV18
ASCTRSGGSTDTQY
>NA|TRBJ2-3|TRBV28
ASSHSGEGTDTQY